Listed below are T cell receptor beta chains from one sample, sequenced in a study of human T cells and chemical hapten exposure. From the RACE reads, TCRdb called clonotypes with MiXCR, one entry per CDR3 protein. This table has about 110,000 distinct CDR3 sequences, around 10% appearing once. Material: whole blood, obtained in connection with sensitization to the hapten diphenylcyclopropenone (DPC). These receptors all stem from a woman aged 35 to 49 with alopecia areata. Some clones in this sample may be carry-over from other donors' samples. CDR3s include the opening cysteine and the closing phenylalanine or tryptophan. D genes are given only for firm matches. A clone size is listed for some rows: how often the clone was seen (once, few, many), or a class if it is expanded.

clone_size: many
v_call: TRBV7-2
cdr3_length: 17
d_call: TRBD2
j_call: TRBJ2-3
cdr3_nt: TGTGCCAGCAGCTTAGGCGGGGCGGGGGGCGCACAGGATACGCAGTATTTT
cdr3_aa: CASSLGGAGGAQDTQYF

clone_size: many
v_call: TRBV5-1
cdr3_length: 18
d_call: TRBD2
j_call: TRBJ2-3
cdr3_nt: TGCGCCAGCAGCGTGGATCGCGGGAGGCCGAGATCCACAGATACGCAGTATTTT
cdr3_aa: CASSVDRGRPRSTDTQYF

clone_size: few
v_call: TRBV6-1
cdr3_length: 16
d_call: TRBD2
j_call: TRBJ2-1
cdr3_nt: TGTGCCAGCAGTGAAGTGCCCCAGCGGGGGGCCAATGAGCAGTTCTTC
cdr3_aa: CASSEVPQRGANEQFF

clone_size: many
v_call: TRBV7-2
cdr3_length: 15
d_call: TRBD1
j_call: TRBJ1-3
cdr3_nt: TGTGCCAGCAGCAGAACAGGGGCGGCGGGAAACACCATATATTTT
cdr3_aa: CASSRTGAAGNTIYF

clone_size: .
v_call: TRBV30
cdr3_length: 14
d_call: TRBD1
j_call: TRBJ1-1
cdr3_nt: TGTGCCTGGAGAAGACCTACAGGGGGCCCTGAAGCTTTCTTT
cdr3_aa: CAWRRPTGGPEAFF

clone_size: few
v_call: TRBV28
cdr3_length: 14
d_call: TRBD2
j_call: TRBJ2-1
cdr3_nt: TGTGCCAGCAGGAAATGGACTAGCGGGCCTGAGCAGTTCTTC
cdr3_aa: CASRKWTSGPEQFF

clone_size: few
v_call: TRBV6-2/TRBV6-3
cdr3_length: 13
d_call: .
j_call: TRBJ2-7
cdr3_nt: TGTGCCAGCAGTTACTCACTCGGGGGCCAACAGTACTTC
cdr3_aa: CASSYSLGGQQYF

clone_size: .
v_call: TRBV4-3
cdr3_length: 15
d_call: TRBD1
j_call: TRBJ1-4
cdr3_nt: TGCGCCAGCAGCCAAGATTGGGACAGTATTGAAAAACTGTTTTTT
cdr3_aa: CASSQDWDSIEKLFF

clone_size: few
v_call: TRBV29-1
cdr3_length: 14
d_call: .
j_call: TRBJ1-4
cdr3_nt: TGCAGCGTACAGGGTATGATGACTAATGAAAAACTGTTTTTT
cdr3_aa: CSVQGMMTNEKLFF

clone_size: few
v_call: TRBV6-2/TRBV6-3
cdr3_length: 17
d_call: .
j_call: TRBJ1-5
cdr3_nt: TGTGCCAGCAGTTACTCCTCGCCCAGGGGTGTCCGGCAGCCCCAGCATTTT
cdr3_aa: CASSYSSPRGVRQPQHF